This T cell receptor beta chain came from a study of shared clonotypes between healthy human individuals. Looking at the study overall: Used for every donor were three CD4 naive, three CD4 memory, two CD8 naive and one CD8 memory plate.

With regard to this clone: Other DNA sequences within the sample encode an identical CDR3.

This CDR3 contains 14 residues. Germline assignment: CDR1 MNHEY and CDR2 SVGAGI. V was cut by 2 bases and J by 7 bases, with 9 bases left in between. Donors were healthy HIV-negative adults without recent acute infections or vaccinations. The authors ran the assay at deep level. Clones were sequenced by immunoSEQ multiplex PCR, and TCRdb holds only the in-frame ones, with some missing. This sample has 2,100,000 or so clones, with around 95% found just once. The rearrangement uses TRBV6-5 and TRBJ1-6, with TRBD1 as a possible D gene (6 bases). Source material: naive CD4+ T cells sorted from blood. The subset was: CD45RA+ positively selected. This sequence was found in a man aged 18-30 years in good health. CDR3 protein: CASSYGQGNSPLHF. The CDR3 region has the DNA TGTGCCAGCAGTTACGGGCAGGGGAATTCACCCCTCCACTTT.